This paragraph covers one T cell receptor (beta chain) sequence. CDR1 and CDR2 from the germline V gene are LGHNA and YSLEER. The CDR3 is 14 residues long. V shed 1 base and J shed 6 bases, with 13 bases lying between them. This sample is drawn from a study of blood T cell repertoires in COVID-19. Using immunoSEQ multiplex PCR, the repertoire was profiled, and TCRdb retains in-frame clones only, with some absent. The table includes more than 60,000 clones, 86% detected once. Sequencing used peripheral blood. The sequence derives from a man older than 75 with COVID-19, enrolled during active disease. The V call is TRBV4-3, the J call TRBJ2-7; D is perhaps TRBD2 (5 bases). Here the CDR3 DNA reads TGCGCCAGCAGCCAAGGCGGGCTAGCTGGCGAGCAGTACTTC. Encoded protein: CASSQGGLAGEQYF.